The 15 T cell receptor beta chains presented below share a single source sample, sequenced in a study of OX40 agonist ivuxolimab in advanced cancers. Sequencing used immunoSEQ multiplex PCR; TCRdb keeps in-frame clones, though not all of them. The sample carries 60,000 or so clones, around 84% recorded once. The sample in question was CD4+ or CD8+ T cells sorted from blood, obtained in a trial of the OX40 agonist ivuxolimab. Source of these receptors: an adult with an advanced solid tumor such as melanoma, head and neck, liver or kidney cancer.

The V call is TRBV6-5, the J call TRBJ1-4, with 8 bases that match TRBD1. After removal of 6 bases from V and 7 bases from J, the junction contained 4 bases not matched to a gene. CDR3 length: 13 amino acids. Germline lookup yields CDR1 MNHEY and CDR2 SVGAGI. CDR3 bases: TGTGCCAGCAGGACAGGGGTCGGTGAAAAACTGTTTTTT. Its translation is CASRTGVGEKLFF.

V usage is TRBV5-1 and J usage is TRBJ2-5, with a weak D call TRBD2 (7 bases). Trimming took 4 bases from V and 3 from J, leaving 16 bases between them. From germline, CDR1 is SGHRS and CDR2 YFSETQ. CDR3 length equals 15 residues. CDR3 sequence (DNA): TGCGCCAGCAGCGGGGGGGCGCCAGGCGAAGAGACCCAGTACTTC. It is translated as CASSGGAPGEETQYF.

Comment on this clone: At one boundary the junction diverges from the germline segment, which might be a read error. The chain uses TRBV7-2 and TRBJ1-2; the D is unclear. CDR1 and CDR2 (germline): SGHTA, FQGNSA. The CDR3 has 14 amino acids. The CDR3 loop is CASSLASVDYGHTF. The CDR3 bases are TGTGCCAGCAGCTTAGCGTCAGTTGACTATGGCCACACCTTC.

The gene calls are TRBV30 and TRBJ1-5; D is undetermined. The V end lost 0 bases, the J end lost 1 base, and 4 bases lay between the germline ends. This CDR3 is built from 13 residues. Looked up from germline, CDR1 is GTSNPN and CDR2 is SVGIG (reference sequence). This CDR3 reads CAWSVDSNQPQHF. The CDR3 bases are TGTGCCTGGAGTGTTGACAGCAATCAGCCCCAGCATTTT. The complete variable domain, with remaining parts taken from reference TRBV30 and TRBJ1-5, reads SQTIHQWPATLVQPVGSPLSLECTVEGTSNPNLYWYRQAAGRGLQLLFYSVGIGQISSEVPQNLSASRPQDRQFILSSKKLLLSDSGFYLCAWSVDSNQPQHFGDGTRLSIL.

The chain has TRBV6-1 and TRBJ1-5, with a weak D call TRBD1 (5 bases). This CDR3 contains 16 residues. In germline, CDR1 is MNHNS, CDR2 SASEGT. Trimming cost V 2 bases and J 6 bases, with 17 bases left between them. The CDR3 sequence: CASSEFRQGWAQPQHF. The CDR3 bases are TGTGCCAGCAGTGAATTCCGGCAGGGATGGGCTCAGCCCCAGCATTTT.

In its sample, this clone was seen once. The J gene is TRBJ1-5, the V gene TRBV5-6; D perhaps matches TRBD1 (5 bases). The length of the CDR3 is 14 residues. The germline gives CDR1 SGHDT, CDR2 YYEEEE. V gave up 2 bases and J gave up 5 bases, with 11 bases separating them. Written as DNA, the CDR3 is TGTGCCAGCAGCTTATGGGCAGGGCATCAGCCCCAGCATTTT. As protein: CASSLWAGHQPQHF.

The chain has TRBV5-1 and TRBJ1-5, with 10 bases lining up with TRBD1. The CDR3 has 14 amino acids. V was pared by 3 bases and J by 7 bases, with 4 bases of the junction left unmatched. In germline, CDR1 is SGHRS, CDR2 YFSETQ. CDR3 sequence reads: CASSSGQGGQPQHF. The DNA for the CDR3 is TGCGCCAGCAGCTCAGGACAGGGGGGGCAGCCCCAGCATTTT.

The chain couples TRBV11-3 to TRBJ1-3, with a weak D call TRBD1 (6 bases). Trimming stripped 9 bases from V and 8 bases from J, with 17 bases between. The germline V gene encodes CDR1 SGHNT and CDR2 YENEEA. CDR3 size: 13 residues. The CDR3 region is CARLVGRGHTIYF. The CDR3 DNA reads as TGTGCCAGATTGGTTGGGCGGGGGCACACCATATATTTT.

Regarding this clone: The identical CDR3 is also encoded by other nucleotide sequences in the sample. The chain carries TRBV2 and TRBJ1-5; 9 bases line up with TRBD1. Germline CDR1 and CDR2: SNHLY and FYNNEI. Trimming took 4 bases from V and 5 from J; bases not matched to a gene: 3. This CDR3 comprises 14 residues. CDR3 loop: CASSGDRGYQPQHF. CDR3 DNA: TGTGCCAGCAGTGGAGACAGGGGGTATCAGCCCCAGCATTTT.

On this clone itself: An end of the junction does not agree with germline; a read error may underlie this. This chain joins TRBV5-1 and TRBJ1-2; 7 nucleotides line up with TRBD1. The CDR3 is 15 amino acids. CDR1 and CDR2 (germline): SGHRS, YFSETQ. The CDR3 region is CASSFSSPGGRGHTF. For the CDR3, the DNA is TGCGCCAGCAGCTTCTCGAGCCCAGGGGGACGTGGCCACACCTTC.

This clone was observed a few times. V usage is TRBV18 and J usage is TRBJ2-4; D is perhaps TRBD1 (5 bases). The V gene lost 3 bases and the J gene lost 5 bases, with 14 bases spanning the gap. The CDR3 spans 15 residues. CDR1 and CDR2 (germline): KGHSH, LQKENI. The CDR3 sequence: CASSPVQGRENIQYF. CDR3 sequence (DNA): TGTGCCAGCTCACCTGTCCAGGGTAGGGAAAACATTCAGTACTTC.

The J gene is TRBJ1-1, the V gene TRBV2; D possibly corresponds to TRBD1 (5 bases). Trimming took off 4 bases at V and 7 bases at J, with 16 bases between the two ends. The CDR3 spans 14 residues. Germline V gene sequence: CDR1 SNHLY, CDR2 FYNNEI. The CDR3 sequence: CASSGGKGLGEAFF. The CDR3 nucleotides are TGTGCCAGCAGTGGCGGGAAGGGGCTTGGTGAAGCTTTCTTT.

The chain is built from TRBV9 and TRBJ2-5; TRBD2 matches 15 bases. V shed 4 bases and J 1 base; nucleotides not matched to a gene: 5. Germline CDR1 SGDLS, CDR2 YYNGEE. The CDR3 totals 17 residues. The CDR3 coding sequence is TGTGCCAGCAGCCAACGGGGACTAGCGGGGGGCCAAGAGACCCAGTACTTC. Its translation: CASSQRGLAGGQETQYF.

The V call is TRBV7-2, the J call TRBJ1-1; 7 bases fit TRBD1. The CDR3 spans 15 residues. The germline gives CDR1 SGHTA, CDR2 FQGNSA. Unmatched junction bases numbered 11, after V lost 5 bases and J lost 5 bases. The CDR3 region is CASSARQGLRTEAFF. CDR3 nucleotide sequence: TGTGCCAGCAGCGCCAGACAGGGTTTGAGGACTGAAGCTTTCTTT.

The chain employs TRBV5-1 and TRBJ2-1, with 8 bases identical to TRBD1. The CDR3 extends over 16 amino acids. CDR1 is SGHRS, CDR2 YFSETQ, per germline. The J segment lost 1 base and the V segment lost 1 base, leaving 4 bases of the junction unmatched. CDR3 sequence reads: CASSLRQGSSYNEQFF. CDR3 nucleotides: TGCGCCAGCAGCTTGAGACAGGGGAGTTCCTACAATGAGCAGTTCTTC.